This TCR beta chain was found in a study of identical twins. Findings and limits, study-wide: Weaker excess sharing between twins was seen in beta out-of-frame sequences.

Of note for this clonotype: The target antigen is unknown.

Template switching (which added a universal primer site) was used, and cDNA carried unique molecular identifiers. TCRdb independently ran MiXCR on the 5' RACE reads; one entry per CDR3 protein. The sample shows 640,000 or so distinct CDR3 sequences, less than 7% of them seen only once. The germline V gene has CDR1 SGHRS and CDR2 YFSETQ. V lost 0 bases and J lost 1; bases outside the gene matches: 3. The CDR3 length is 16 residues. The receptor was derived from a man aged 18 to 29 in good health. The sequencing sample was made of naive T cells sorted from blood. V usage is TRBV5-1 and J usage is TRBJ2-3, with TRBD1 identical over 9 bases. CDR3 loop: CASSLAGQGGTDTQYF. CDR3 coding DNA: TGCGCCAGCAGCTTGGCGGGACAGGGAGGCACAGATACGCAGTATTTT.